This TCR beta chain was captured by sequencing in a study of CD8+CD57+ T cells in acquired aplastic anemia. Overall study: Across the sorted CD4+ and CD8+ cells, DNA amounts averaged about 3 ug.

CDR1 is SNHLY and CDR2 is FYNNEI in the germline V gene. CDR3 size: 14 residues. With 6 bases clipped from V and 3 bases from J, the junction kept 8 bases outside the gene matches. The template for TCR beta VDJ and CDR3 sequence profiling was genomic DNA. TCRdb reprocessed the reads via MiXCR and lists one record per CDR3 protein. This sample yields 450,000 to 550,000 distinct CDR3 sequences, of which approximately 33% are seen a single time; 0.8% to 0.85% belongs to the top ten. This clonotype was counted ten times or more. Antigen specificity is unknown. CD8+CD57+ cell expansion, shown by flow cytometry, had occurred in the patients selected for sequencing. Findings of the study overall: A set of roughly 27 CD8+ CDR3 sequences was shared between patients and controls, and these sequences appeared highly expressed in patients.

What was sequenced was sorted CD4+, CD8+, or CD8+CD57+ T cells (not recorded which) from PBMCs. This chain connects TRBV2 to TRBJ2-7, with 7 nucleotides matching TRBD2. The sequence was obtained from a human donor with aplastic anemia. The chain's CDR3 is CASRTGPGGYEQYF. For the CDR3, the DNA is TGTGCCAGCAGGACCGGGCCGGGAGGCTACGAGCAGTACTTC.